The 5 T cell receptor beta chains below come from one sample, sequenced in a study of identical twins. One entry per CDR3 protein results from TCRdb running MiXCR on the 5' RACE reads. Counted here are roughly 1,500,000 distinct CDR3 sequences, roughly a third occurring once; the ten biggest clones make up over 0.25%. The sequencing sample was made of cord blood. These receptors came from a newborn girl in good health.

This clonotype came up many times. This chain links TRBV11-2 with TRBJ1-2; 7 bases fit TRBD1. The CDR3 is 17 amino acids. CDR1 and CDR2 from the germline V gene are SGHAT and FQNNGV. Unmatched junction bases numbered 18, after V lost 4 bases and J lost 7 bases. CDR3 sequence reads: CASSSIRSVDRDLGYTF. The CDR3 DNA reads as TGTGCCAGCAGCTCCATTAGATCAGTCGACAGGGACCTTGGCTACACCTTC.

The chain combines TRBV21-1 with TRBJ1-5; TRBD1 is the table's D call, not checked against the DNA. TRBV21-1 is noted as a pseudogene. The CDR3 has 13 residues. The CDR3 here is CASSKLGARPQHF. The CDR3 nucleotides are TGTGCCAGCAGCAAATTGGGCGCCAGGCCCCAGCATTTT.

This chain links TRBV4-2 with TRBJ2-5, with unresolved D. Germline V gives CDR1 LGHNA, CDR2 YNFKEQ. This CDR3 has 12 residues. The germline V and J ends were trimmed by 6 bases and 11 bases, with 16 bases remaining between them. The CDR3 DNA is TGTGCCAGCAGTGAAATTTTGAATGAGCAGTACTTC. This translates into CASSEILNEQYF.

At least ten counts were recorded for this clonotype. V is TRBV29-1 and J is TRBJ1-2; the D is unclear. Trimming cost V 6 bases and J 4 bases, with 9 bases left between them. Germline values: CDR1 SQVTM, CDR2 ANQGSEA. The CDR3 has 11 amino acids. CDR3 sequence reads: CSVPIPYGYTF. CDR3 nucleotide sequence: TGCAGCGTACCAATCCCCTATGGCTACACCTTC.

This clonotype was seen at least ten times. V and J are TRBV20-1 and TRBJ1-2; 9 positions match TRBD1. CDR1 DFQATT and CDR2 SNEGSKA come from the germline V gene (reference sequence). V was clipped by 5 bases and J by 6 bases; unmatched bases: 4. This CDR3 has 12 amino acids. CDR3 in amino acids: CSALGQGDGYTF. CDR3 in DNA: TGCAGTGCTCTGGGACAGGGTGATGGCTACACCTTC.